Shown below are 12 T cell receptor beta chains from a single sample sequenced in a study of T-cell memory formation after mild COVID-19. MiXCR, applied by TCRdb to the 5' RACE reads, yields one record per CDR3 protein. This table has around 34,000 distinct CDR3 sequences, about 7.3% appearing once. Specimen: PBMCs or a T cell subset sorted from them (not recorded which). The origin of the receptors is a man younger than 30 who had mild COVID-19 (a few samples of this study predate the infection). Cell type and time point are not known.

This clonotype has ten or more counts. The V call is TRBV20-1, the J call TRBJ2-2; the match to TRBD2 covers 9 bases. The junction had 6 bases not matched to a gene; V was cut back by 6 bases and J by 1 base. CDR3 size: 15 residues. CDR1 and CDR2 from the germline V gene are DFQATT and SNEGSKA (reference sequence). This chain's CDR3 is CSAPSGGLNTGELFF. In DNA, the CDR3 is TGCAGTGCCCCCAGCGGGGGGTTGAACACCGGGGAGCTGTTTTTT.

This clonotype is large in the sample. The rearrangement uses TRBV4-3 and TRBJ2-1; 10 bases map to TRBD1. Germline trimming cut 1 base from V and 3 bases from J; bases unmatched to any gene: 0. CDR1 and CDR2 (germline): LGHNA, YSLEER. This CDR3 has 15 residues. The CDR3 DNA reads TGCGCCAGCAGCCAAGGGACAGGGGGCTACAATGAGCAGTTCTTC. This sequence encodes CASSQGTGGYNEQFF.

Regarding this clonotype: A much larger clone sits a single nucleotide away, making a read error possible. Written as DNA, the CDR3 is TGCGCCAGCAGCTTGACCAGGGAAAACGGGGAGCAGTTTTTT. Protein: CASSLTRENGEQFF. The gene calls are TRBV5-1 and TRBJ2-2; either TRBD1 or TRBD2 may fit D (5 bases each). CDR1 and CDR2 from the germline V gene are SGHRS and YFSETQ. CDR3 size: 14 residues.

This chain connects TRBV12-3 or TRBV12-4 to TRBJ2-2, with a weak D call TRBD1 (5 bases). V lost 6 bases and J 5 bases, leaving 19 bases between the germline ends. CDR3 length: 16 residues. The CDR3 protein is CASSPTRAFGTGELFF. CDR3 nucleotide sequence: TGTGCCAGCAGCCCAACCAGGGCCTTCGGGACCGGGGAGCTGTTTTTT.

The table lists this clonotype with many counts. The rearrangement links TRBV6-5 to TRBJ2-7; no clear D. The CDR3 contains 13 residues. V was shortened by 6 bases and J by 4 bases, with 13 bases between the two germline ends. Germline V gives CDR1 MNHEY, CDR2 SVGAGI. CDR3 protein: CASSRSNQYEQYF. In DNA form, the CDR3 reads TGTGCCAGCAGCCGATCCAACCAGTACGAGCAGTACTTC.

This clonotype was recorded many times. This chain connects TRBV18 to TRBJ2-1, with D possibly matching TRBD2 (5 bases). In germline, CDR1 is KGHSH, CDR2 LQKENI. Trimming removed 2 bases at V and 4 bases at J, with 12 bases between. The CDR3 sequence is 15 residues long. This CDR3 reads CASSPERQNYNEQFF. The CDR3 DNA reads TGTGCCAGCTCACCAGAGCGGCAGAATTACAATGAGCAGTTCTTC.

This clonotype was seen at least ten times. The rearrangement links TRBV4-2 to TRBJ2-1, with 12 bases matching TRBD2. V shed 3 bases and J 4 bases; nucleotides not matched to a gene: 1. This CDR3 is 15 amino acids long. Germline CDR1 is LGHNA and CDR2 is YNFKEQ. This chain's CDR3 is CASSQGTSGYNEQFF. As DNA, the CDR3 is TGTGCCAGCAGCCAGGGGACTAGCGGGTACAATGAGCAGTTCTTC.

This clonotype has a count of ten or more. The chain's CDR3 is CASSLGSRGGGQPQHF. The CDR3 DNA follows: TGTGCCAGCAGCTTAGGTTCCAGGGGCGGTGGTCAGCCCCAGCATTTT. The rearrangement uses TRBV7-2 and TRBJ1-5; D possibly corresponds to TRBD1 (6 bases). CDR1 is SGHTA, CDR2 FQGNSA, per germline. The CDR3 extends over 16 amino acids. V lost 1 base to trimming and J lost 6 bases, with 16 bases between them.

The table lists this clonotype with many counts. This chain connects TRBV20-1 to TRBJ2-7; possible D gene TRBD1, 6 bases. Germline V gives CDR1 DFQATT, CDR2 SNEGSKA (reference sequence). The germline V and J ends were trimmed by 6 bases and 1 base, with 13 bases remaining between them. This CDR3 has 13 residues. CDR3 nucleotide sequence: TGCAGTGCCGGACCTACAGGGTCCTACGAGCAGTACTTC. Translated, it gives CSAGPTGSYEQYF.

This clonotype has ten or more counts. The chain links TRBV11-2 to TRBJ2-5, with D perhaps TRBD2 (6 bases). Germline CDR1 SGHAT, CDR2 FQNNGV. Trimming left V 0 bases short and J 6 bases short, with 11 bases between. The CDR3 spans 14 residues. This CDR3 reads CASSLEGLRQTQYF. The CDR3 DNA is TGTGCCAGCAGCTTAGAAGGACTAAGGCAGACCCAGTACTTC.

By share, this clonotype ranks as medium-sized (0.01 to 0.1%). Here the CDR3 reads CASSPRSSGSGGETQYF. In DNA form, the CDR3 reads TGCGCCAGCAGCCCCAGATCTTCAGGCAGCGGAGGAGAGACCCAGTACTTC. The genes are TRBV4-1 and TRBJ2-5; D perhaps matches TRBD2 (5 bases). Trimming left V 4 bases short and J 4 bases short, with 22 bases between. This CDR3 contains 17 residues. CDR1 MGHRA and CDR2 YSYEKL come from the germline V gene.

This clonotype was recorded at least ten times. The V gene is TRBV5-1, the J gene TRBJ2-7; D not resolved. CDR1 is SGHRS, CDR2 YFSETQ, per germline. V was cut by 7 bases and J by 0 bases, with 17 bases left in between. This CDR3 is 15 amino acids long. CDR3 bases: TGCGCCAGCTACTTCGTGGCCCCGAGCTCCTACGAGCAGTACGTC. Its protein is CASYFVAPSSYEQYV.